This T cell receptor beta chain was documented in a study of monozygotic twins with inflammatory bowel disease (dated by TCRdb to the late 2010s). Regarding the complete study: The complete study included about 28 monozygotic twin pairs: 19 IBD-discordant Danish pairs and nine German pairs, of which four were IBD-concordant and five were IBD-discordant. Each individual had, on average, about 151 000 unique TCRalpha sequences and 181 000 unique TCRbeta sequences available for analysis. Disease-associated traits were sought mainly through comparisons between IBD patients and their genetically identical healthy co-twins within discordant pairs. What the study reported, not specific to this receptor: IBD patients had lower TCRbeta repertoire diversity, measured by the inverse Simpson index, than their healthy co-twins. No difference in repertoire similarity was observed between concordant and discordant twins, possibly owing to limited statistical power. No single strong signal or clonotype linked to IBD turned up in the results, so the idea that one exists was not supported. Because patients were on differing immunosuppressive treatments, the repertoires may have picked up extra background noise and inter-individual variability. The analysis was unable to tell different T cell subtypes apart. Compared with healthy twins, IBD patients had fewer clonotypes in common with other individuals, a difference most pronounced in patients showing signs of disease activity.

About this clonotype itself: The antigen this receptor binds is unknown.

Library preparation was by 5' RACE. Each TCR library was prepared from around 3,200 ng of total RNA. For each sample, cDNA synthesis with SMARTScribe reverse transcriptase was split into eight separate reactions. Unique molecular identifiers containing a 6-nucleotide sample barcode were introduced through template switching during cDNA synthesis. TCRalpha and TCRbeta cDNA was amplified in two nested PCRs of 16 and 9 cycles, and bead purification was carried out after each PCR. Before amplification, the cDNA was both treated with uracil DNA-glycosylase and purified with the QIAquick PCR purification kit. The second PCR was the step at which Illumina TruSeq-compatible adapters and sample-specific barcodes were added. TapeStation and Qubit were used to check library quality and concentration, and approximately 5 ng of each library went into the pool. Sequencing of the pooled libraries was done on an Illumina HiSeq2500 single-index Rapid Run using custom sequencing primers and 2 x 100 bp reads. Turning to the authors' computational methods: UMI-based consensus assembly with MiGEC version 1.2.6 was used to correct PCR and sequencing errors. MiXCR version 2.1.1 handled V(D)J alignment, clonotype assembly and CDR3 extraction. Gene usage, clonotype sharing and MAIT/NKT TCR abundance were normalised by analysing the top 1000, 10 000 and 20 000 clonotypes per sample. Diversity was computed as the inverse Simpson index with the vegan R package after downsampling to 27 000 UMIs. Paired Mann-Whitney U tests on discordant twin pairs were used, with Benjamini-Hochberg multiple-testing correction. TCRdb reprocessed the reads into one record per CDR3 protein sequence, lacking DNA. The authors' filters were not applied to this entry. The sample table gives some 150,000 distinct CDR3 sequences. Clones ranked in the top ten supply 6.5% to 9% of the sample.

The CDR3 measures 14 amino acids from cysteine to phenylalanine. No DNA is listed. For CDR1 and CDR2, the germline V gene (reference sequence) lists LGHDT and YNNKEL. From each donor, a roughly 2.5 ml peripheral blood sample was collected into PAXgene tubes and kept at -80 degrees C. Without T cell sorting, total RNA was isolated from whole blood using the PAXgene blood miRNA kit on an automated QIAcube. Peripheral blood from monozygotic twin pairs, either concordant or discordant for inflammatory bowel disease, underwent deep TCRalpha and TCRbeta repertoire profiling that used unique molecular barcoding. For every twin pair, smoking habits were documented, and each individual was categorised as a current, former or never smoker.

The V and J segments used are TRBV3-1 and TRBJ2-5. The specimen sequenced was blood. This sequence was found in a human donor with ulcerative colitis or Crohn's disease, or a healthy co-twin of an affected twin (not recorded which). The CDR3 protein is CASSQVHSAETQYF.